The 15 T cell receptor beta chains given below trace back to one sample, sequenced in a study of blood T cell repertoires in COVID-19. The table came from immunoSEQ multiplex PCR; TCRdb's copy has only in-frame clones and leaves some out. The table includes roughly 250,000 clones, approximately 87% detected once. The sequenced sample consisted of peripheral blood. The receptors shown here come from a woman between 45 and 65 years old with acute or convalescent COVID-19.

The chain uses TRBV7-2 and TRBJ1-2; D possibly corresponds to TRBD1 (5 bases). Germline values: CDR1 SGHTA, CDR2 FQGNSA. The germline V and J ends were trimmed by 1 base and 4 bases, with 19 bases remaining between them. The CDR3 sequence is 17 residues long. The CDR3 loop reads CASSLDVAGGRGYGYTF. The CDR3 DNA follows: TGTGCCAGCAGCTTAGACGTGGCGGGGGGACGCGGCTATGGCTACACCTTC.

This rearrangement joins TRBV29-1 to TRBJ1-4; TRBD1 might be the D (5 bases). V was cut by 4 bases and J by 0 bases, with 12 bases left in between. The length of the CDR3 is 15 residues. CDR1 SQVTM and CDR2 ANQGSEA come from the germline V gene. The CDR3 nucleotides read TGCAGCGTTGGAAAACCGACAGCAACTAATGAAAAACTGTTTTTT. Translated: CSVGKPTATNEKLFF.

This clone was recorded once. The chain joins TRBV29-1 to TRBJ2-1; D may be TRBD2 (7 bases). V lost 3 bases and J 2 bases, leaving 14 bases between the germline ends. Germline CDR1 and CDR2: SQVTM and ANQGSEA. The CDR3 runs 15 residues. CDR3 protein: CSVDTGGGAYNEQFF. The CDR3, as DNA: TGCAGCGTTGATACAGGCGGGGGCGCCTACAATGAGCAGTTCTTC.

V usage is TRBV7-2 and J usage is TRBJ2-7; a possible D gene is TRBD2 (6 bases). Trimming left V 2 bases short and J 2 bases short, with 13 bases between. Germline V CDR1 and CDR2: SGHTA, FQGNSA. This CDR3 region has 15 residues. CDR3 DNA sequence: TGTGCCAGCAGCTTATCAGCGGGCCCAGCCTACGAGCAGTACTTC. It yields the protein CASSLSAGPAYEQYF.

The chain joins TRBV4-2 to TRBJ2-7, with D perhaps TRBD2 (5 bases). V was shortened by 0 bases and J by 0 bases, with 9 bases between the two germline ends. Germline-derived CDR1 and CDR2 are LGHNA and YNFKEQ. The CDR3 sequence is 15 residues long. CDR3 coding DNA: TGTGCCAGCAGCCAAGATTCAGAGGGCTCCTACGAGCAGTACTTC. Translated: CASSQDSEGSYEQYF.

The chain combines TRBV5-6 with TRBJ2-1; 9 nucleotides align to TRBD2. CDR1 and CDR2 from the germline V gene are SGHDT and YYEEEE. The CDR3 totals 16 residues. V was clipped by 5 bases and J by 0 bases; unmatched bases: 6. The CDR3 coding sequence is TGTGCCAGCAGTCCCAATAGCGGGAGCTCCTACAATGAGCAGTTCTTC. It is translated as CASSPNSGSSYNEQFF.

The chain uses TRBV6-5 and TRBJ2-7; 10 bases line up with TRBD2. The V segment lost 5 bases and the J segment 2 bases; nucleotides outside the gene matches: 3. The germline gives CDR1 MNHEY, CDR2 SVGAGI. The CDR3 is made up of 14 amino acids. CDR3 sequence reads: CASSRTSGPYEQYF. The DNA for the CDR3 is TGTGCCAGCAGTCGGACTAGCGGCCCCTACGAGCAGTACTTC.

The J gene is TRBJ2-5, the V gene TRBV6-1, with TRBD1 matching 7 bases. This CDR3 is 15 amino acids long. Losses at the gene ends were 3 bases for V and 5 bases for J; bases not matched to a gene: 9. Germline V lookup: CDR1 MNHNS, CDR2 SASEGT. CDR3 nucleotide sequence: TGTGCCAGCAGTGATGGGACAGTGCTCTCCGAGACCCAGTACTTC. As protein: CASSDGTVLSETQYF.

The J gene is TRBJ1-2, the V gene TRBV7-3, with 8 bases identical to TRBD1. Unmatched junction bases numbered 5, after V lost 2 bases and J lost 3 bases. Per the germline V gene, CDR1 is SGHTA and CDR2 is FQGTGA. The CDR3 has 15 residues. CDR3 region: CASSLDPQGDYGYTF. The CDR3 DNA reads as TGTGCCAGCAGCTTAGACCCACAGGGGGACTATGGCTACACCTTC.

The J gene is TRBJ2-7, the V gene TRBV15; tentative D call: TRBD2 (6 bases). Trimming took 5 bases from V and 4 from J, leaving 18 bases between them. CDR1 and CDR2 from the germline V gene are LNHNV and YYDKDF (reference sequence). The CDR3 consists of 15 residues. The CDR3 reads CATSERSGAPYEQYF. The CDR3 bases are TGTGCCACCAGCGAGCGATCGGGAGCCCCGTACGAGCAGTACTTC.

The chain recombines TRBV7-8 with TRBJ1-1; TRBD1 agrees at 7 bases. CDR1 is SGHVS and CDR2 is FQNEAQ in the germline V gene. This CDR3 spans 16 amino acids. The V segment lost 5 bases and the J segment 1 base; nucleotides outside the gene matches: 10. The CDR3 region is CASSIQGPRTNTEAFF. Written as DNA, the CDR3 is TGTGCCAGCAGCATACAGGGGCCACGAACGAACACTGAAGCTTTCTTT.

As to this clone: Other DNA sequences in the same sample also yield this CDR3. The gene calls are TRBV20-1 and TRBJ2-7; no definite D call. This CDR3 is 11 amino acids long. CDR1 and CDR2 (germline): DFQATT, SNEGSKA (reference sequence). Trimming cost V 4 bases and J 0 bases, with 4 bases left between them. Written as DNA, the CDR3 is TGCAGTGCTAAGCCCTCCTACGAGCAGTACTTC. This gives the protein CSAKPSYEQYF.

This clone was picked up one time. The CDR3: CASIQGGGGYEQYF. In DNA form, the CDR3 reads TGTGCCAGCATCCAAGGAGGAGGAGGCTACGAGCAGTACTTC. The chain employs TRBV28 and TRBJ2-7; TRBD2 is a possible D gene (5 bases). The CDR3 covers 14 residues. CDR1 and CDR2 (germline): MDHEN, SYDVKM. Trimming pared 7 bases from V and 3 bases from J, leaving 16 bases between.

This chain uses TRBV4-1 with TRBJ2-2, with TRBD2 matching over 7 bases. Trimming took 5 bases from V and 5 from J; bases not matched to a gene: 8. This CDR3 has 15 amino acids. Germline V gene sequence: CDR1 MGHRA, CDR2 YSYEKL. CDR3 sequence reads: CASSGGGVRTGELFF. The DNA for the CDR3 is TGCGCCAGCAGCGGCGGGGGAGTCCGAACCGGGGAGCTGTTTTTT.

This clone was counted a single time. The CDR3 region has the DNA TGTGCTAGTGACCTCAGACAGAGCAATCAGCCCCAGCATTTT. Translation: CASDLRQSNQPQHF. The gene calls are TRBV12-5 and TRBJ1-5; TRBD1 is a possible D gene (5 bases). From germline, CDR1 is LGHNT and CDR2 FRNRAP. The V and J ends lost 7 bases and 1 base respectively, with 11 bases between them. The CDR3 sequence is 14 residues long.